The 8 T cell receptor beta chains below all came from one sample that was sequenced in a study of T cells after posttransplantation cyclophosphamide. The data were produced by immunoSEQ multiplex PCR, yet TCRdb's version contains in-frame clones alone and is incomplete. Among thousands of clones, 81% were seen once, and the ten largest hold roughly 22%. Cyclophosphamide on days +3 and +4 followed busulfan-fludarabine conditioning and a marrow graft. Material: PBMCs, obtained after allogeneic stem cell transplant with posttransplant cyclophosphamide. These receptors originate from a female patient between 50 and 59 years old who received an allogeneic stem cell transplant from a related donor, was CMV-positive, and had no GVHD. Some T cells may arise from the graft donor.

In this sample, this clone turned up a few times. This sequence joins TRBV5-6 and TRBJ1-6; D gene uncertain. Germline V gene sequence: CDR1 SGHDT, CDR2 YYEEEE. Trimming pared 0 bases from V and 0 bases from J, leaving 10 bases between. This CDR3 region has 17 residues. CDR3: CASSLGARNSYNSPLHF. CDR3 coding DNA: TGTGCCAGCAGCTTGGGGGCCCGGAACTCCTATAATTCACCCCTCCACTTT.

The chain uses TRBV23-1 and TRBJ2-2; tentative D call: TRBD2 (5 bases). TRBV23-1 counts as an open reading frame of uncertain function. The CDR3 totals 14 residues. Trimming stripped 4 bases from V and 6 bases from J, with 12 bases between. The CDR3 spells CASSLAGSAGELFF. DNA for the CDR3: TGCGCCAGCAGTCTGGCAGGTAGCGCCGGGGAGCTGTTTTTT.

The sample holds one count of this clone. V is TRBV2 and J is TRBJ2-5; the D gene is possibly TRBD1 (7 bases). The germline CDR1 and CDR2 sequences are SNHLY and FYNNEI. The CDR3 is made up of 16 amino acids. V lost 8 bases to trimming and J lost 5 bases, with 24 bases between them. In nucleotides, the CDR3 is TGTGCCAGCGGGGGTGGGAGACTAGGGGGCCGGGAGACCCAGTACTTC. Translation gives CASGGGRLGGRETQYF. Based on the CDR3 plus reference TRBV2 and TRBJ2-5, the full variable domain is EPEVTQTPSHQVTQMGQEVILRCVPISNHLYFYWYRQILGQKVEFLVSFYNNEISEKSEIFDDQFSVERPDGSNFTLKIRSTKLEDSAMYFCASGGGRLGGRETQYFGPGTRLLVL.

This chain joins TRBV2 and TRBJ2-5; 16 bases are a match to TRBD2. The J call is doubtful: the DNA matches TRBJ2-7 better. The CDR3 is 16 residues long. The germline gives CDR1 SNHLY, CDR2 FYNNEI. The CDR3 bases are TGTGCCAGATCCCCGGGACTAGCGGGGGGGAACTACGAGCAGTACTTC. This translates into CARSPGLAGGNYEQYF.

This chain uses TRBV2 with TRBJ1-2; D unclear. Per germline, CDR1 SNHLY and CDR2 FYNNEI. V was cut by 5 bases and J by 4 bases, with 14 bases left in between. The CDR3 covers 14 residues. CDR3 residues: CASSPSGVGYGYTF. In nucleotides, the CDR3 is TGTGCCAGCAGTCCCTCGGGAGTGGGCTATGGCTACACCTTC.

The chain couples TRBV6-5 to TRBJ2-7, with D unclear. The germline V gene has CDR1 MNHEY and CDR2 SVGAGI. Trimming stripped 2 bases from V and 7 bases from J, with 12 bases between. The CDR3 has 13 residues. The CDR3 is CASSYQFPSEQYF. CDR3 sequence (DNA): TGTGCCAGCAGTTACCAGTTCCCATCGGAGCAGTACTTC.

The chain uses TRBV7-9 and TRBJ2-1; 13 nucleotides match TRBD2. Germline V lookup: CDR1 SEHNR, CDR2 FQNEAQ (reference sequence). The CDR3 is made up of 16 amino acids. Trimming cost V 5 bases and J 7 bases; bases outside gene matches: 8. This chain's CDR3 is CASSVILAGGDNEQFF. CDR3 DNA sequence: TGTGCCAGCAGCGTAATACTAGCGGGAGGGGATAATGAGCAGTTCTTC.

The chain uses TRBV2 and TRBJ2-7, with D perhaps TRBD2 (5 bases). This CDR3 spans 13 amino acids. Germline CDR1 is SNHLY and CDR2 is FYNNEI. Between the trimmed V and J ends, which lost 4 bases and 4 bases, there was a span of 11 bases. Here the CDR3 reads CASSAGNRYEQYF. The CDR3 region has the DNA TGTGCCAGCAGTGCGGGGAATCGGTACGAGCAGTACTTC.